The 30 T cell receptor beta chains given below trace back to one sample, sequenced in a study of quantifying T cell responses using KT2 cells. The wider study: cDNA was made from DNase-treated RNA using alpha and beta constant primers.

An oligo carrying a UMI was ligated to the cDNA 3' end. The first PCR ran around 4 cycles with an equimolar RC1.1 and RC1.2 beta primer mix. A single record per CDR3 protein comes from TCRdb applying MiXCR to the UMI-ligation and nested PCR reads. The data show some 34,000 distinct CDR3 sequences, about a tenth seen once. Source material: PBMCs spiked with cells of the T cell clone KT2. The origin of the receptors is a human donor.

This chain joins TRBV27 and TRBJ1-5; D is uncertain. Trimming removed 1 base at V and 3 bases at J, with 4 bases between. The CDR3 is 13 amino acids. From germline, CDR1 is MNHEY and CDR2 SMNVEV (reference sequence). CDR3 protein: CASSLFFNQPQHF. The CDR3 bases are TGTGCCAGCAGTTTATTTTTCAATCAGCCCCAGCATTTT.

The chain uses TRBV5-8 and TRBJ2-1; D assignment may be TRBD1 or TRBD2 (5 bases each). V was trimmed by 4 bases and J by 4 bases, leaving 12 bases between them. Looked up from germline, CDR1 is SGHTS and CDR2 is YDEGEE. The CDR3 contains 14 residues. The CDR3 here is CASSRGTVYNEQFF. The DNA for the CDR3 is TGTGCCAGCAGCCGTGGGACGGTGTACAATGAGCAGTTCTTC.

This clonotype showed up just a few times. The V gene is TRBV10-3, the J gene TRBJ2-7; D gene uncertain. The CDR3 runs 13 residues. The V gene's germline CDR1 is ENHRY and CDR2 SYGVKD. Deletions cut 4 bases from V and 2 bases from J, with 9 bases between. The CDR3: CAISASTTYEQYF. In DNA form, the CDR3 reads TGTGCCATCAGTGCGTCCACGACCTACGAGCAGTACTTC.

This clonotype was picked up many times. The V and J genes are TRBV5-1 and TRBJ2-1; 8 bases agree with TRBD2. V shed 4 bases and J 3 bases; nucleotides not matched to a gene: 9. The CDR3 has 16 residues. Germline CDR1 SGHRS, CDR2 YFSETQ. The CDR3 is CASSNRGGANYNEQFF. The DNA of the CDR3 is TGCGCCAGCAGCAACCGGGGGGGCGCGAACTACAATGAGCAGTTCTTC. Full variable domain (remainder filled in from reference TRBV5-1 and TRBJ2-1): KAGVTQTPRYLIKTRGQQVTLSCSPISGHRSVSWYQQTPGQGLQFLFEYFSETQRNKGNFPGRFSGRQFSNSRSEMNVSTLELGDSALYLCASSNRGGANYNEQFFGPGTRLTVL.

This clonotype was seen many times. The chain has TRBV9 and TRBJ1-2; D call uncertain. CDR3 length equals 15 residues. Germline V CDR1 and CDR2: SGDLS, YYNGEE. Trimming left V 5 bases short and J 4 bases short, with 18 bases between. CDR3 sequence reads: CASSQEGSRGYGYTF. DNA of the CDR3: TGTGCCAGCAGTCAGGAGGGTTCGCGTGGCTATGGCTACACCTTC.

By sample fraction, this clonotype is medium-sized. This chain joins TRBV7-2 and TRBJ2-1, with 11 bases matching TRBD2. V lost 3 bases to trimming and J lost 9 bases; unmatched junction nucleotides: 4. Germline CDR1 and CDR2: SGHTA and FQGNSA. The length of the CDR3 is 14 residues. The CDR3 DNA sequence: TGTGCCAGCAGCTTGTATAGCGGGAGGGTTGAGCAGTTCTTC. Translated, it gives CASSLYSGRVEQFF.

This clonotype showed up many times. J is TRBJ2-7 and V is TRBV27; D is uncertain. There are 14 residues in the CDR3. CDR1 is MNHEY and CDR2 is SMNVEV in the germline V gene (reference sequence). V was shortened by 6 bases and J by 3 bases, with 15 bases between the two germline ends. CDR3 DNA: TGTGCCAGCAGCCCAACTGAAGTCGGCTACGAGCAGTACTTC. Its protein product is CASSPTEVGYEQYF.

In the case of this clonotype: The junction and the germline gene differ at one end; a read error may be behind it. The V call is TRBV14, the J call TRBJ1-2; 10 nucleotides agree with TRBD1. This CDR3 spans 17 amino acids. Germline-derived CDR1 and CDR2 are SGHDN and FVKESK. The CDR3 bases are TGTGCCAGCAGCGAAGAGCCCCGGGACAGGGGACGCTATGGCTACACCTTC. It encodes CASSEEPRDRGRYGYTF.

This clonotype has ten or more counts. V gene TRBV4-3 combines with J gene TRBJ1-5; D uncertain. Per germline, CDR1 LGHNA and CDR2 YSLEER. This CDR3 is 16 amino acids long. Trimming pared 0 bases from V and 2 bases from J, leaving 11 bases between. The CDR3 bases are TGCGCCAGCAGCCAAGATTGGCAGGTTGGCAATCAGCCCCAGCATTTT. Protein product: CASSQDWQVGNQPQHF.

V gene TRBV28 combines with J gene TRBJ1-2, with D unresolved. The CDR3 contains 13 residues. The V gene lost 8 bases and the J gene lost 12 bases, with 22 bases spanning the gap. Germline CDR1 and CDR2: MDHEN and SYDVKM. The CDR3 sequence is CASSLRVDQVDTF. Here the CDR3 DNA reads TGTGCCAGCTCTCTTAGAGTGGACCAGGTAGACACCTTC.

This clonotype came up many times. The CDR3 DNA is TGCAGTGCTAACGGGGACAGGCGAGAGACCCAGTACTTC. Amino acids: CSANGDRRETQYF. This rearrangement joins TRBV20-1 to TRBJ2-5; 8 positions agree with TRBD1. Germline V lookup: CDR1 DFQATT, CDR2 SNEGSKA (reference sequence). Trimming removed 4 bases from V and 4 bases from J; junction bases left unmatched: 5. The CDR3 is 13 residues long.

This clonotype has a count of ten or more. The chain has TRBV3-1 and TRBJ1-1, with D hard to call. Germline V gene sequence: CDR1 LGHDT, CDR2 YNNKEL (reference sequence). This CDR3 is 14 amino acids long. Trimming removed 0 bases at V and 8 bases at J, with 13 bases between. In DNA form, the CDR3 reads TGTGCCAGCAGCCAAGAAGTTCGGGGATCCGAAGCTTTCTTT. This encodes CASSQEVRGSEAFF.

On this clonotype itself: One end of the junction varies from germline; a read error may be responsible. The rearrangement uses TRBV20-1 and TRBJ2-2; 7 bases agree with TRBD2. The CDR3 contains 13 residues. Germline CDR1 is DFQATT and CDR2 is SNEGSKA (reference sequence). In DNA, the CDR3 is TGCAGTGCCAGAGGCGGGAGTACCGGGGAGCTGTTTTTT. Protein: CSARGGSTGELFF.

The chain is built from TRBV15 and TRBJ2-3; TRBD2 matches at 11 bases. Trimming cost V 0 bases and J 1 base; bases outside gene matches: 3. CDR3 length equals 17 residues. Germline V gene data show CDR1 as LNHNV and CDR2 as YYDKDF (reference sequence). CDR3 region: CATSRELGLAGTDTQYF. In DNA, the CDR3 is TGTGCCACCAGCAGAGAACTGGGACTAGCGGGCACAGATACGCAGTATTTT.

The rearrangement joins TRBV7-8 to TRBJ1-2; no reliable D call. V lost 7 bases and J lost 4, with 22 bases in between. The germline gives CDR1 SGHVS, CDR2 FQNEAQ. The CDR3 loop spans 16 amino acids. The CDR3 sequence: CASTSGGRAGSYGYTF. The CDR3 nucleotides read TGTGCCAGCACCTCAGGCGGGCGGGCGGGGAGCTATGGCTACACCTTC.

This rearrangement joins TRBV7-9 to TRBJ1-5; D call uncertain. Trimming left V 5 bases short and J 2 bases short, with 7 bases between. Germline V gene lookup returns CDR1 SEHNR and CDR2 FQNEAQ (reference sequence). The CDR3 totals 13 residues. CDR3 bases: TGTGCCAGCAGCCCCGCGGGCAATCAGCCCCAGCATTTT. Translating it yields CASSPAGNQPQHF.

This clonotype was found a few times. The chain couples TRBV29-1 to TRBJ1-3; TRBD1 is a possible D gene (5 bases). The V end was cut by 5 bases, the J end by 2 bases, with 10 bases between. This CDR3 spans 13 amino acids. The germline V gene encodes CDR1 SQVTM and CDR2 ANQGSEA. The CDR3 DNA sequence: TGCAGCGTTCAGACAGTTGCTGGAAACACCATATATTTT. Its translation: CSVQTVAGNTIYF.

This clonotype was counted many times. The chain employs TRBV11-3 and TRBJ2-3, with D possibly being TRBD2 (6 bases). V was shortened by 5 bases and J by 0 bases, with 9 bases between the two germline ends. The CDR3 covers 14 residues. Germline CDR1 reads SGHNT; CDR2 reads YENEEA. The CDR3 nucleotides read TGTGCCAGCAGCCAGGGACTGAGCACAGATACGCAGTATTTT. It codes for CASSQGLSTDTQYF.

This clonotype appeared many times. This CDR3 is CSVDLVHGYTF. The CDR3 DNA sequence: TGCAGCGTTGACCTGGTACATGGCTACACCTTC. This sequence joins TRBV29-1 and TRBJ1-2; D is unresolved. CDR1 is SQVTM and CDR2 is ANQGSEA in the germline V gene. CDR3 size: 11 residues. The V and J ends lost 3 bases and 6 bases respectively, with 8 bases between them.

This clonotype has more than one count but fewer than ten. CDR3 region: CASSSGLPGNQPQHF. CDR3 nucleotides: TGTGCCAGCAGCTCCGGGCTGCCGGGCAATCAGCCCCAGCATTTT. The rearrangement uses TRBV6-1 and TRBJ1-5, with D uncertain. CDR1 and CDR2 from the germline V gene are MNHNS and SASEGT. The CDR3 runs to 15 residues. V was cut by 6 bases and J by 2 bases, with 14 bases left in between.

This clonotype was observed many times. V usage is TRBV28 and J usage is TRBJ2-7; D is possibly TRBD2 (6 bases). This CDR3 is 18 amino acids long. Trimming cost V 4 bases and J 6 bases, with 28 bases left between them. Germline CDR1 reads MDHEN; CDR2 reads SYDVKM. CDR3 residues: CASSSSRGLGSIDCEQYF. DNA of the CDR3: TGTGCCAGCAGTTCATCTCGGGGGTTGGGAAGTATTGATTGCGAGCAGTACTTC.

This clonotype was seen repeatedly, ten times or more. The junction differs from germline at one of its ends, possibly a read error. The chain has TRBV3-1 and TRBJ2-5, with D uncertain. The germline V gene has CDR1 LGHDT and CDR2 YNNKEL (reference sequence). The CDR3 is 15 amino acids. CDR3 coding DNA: TGTGCCAGCAGCCAAGAAGGCTACAGTCAAGGGACCCAGTACTTC. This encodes CASSQEGYSQGTQYF.

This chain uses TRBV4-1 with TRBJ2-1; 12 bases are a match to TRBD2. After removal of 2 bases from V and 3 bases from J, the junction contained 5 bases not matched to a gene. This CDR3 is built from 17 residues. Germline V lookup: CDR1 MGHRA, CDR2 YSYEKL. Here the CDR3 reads CASSQPTSGRDYNEQFF. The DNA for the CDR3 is TGCGCCAGCAGCCAACCGACTAGCGGGAGAGACTACAATGAGCAGTTCTTC.

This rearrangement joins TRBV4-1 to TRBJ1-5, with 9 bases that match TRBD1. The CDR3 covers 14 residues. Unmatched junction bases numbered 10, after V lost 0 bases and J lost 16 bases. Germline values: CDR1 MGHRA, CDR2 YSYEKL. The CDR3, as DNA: TGCGCCAGCAGCCAAGAACCGTCGAGGGACAGGGTCCATTTT. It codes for CASSQEPSRDRVHF.

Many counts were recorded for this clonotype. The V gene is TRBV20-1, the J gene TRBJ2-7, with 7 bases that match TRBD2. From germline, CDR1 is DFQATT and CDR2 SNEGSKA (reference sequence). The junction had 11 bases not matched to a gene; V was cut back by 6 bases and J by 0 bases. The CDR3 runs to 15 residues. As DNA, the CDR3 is TGCAGTGCCTCAGAGGCCTGGGAGGGCTCCTACGAGCAGTACTTC. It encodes CSASEAWEGSYEQYF.

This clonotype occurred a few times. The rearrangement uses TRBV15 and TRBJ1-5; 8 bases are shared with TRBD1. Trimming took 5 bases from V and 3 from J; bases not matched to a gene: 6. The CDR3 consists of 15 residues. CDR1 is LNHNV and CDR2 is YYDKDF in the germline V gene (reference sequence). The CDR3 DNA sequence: TGTGCCACCAGCTATACAGGGGGGACCAATCAGCCCCAGCATTTT. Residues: CATSYTGGTNQPQHF.

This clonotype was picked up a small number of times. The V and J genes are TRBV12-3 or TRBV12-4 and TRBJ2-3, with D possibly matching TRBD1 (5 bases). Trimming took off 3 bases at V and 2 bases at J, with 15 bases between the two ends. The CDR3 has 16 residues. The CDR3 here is CASSFEDTTSTDTQYF. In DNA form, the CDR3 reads TGTGCCAGCAGTTTTGAGGACACAACCTCCACAGATACGCAGTATTTT.

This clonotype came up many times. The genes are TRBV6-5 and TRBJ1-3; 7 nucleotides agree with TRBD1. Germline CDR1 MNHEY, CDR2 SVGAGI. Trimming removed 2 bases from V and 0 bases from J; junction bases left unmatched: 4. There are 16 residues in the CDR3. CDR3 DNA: TGTGCCAGCAGTTACCCTCGACAGGGCTCTGGAAACACCATATATTTT. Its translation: CASSYPRQGSGNTIYF.

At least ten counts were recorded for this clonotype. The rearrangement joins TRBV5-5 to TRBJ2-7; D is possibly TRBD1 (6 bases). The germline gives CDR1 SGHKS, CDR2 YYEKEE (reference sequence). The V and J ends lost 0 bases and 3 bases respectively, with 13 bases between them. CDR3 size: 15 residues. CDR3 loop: CASSLASQGSYEQYF. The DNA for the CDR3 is TGTGCCAGCAGCTTGGCCAGCCAGGGGAGCTACGAGCAGTACTTC.

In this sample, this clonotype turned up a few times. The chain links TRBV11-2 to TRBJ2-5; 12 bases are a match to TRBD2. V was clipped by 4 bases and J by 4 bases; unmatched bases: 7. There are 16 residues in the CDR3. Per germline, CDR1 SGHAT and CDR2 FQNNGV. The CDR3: CASSSLTSGSLETQYF. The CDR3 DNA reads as TGTGCCAGCAGCTCCCTGACTAGCGGGAGTTTAGAGACCCAGTACTTC.